The 17 T cell receptor beta chains given below trace back to one sample, sequenced in a study of beta chain features in type 1 diabetes. As every portion of the isolated RNA was reverse transcribed, the sequencing read expressed TCRB transcripts. Method: immunoSEQ multiplex PCR; TCRdb's copy keeps in-frame clones and lacks some. Of 300,000 or so clones listed, 6.5% to 10% are singletons. The sequenced material came from central memory CD4+ T cells from blood. Receptor source: a woman aged 18-29 years in good health.

This clone has just a few counts. The chain carries TRBV6-1 and TRBJ2-1; the D gene is possibly TRBD2 (6 bases). CDR1 and CDR2 (germline): MNHNS, SASEGT. The ends were cut back, 7 bases at V and 8 bases at J, with 21 bases in the middle. This CDR3 is built from 15 residues. Here the CDR3 DNA reads TGTGCCAGCAACCATGGCGGGACTGACTTCGATGAGCAGTTCTTC. It encodes CASNHGGTDFDEQFF.

This chain joins TRBV4-3 and TRBJ2-5, with 11 bases lining up with TRBD2. The germline CDR1 and CDR2 sequences are LGHNA and YSLEER. V trimming: 4 bases; J trimming: 1 base; junction bases outside the gene matches: 2. The CDR3 runs to 15 residues. CDR3 sequence reads: CASSRGTSGQETQYF. The DNA of the CDR3 is TGCGCCAGCAGCCGGGGGACTAGCGGCCAAGAGACCCAGTACTTC.

This chain joins TRBV28 and TRBJ1-5; TRBD1 matches at 8 bases. Looked up from germline, CDR1 is MDHEN and CDR2 is SYDVKM. This CDR3 region has 15 residues. V lost 0 bases to trimming and J lost 2 bases; unmatched junction nucleotides: 0. The CDR3 bases are TGTGCCAGCAGTTTATGGGACAGGGGCAATCAGCCCCAGCATTTT. Its protein is CASSLWDRGNQPQHF.

This clone was counted only a few times. J is TRBJ2-1 and V is TRBV28, with TRBD1 identical over 7 bases. The CDR3 covers 16 residues. V was clipped by 0 bases and J by 2 bases; unmatched bases: 4. Germline CDR1 MDHEN, CDR2 SYDVKM. CDR3 protein: CASSLWSGGTYNEQFF. In DNA, the CDR3 is TGTGCCAGCAGTTTATGGTCAGGGGGTACCTACAATGAGCAGTTCTTC.

This clone was detected a few times. The chain recombines TRBV18 with TRBJ1-1, with no clear D. V gave up 4 bases and J gave up 0 bases, with 6 bases separating them. Germline CDR1 is KGHSH and CDR2 is LQKENI. The CDR3 spans 13 residues. Written as DNA, the CDR3 is TGTGCCAGCTCACGGGAAATGAACACTGAAGCTTTCTTT. This sequence encodes CASSREMNTEAFF. The variable domain in full, with the rest retrieved from reference TRBV18 and TRBJ1-1, is NAGVMQNPRHLVRRRGQEARLRCSPMKGHSHVYWYRQLPEEGLKFMVYLQKENIIDESGMPKERFSAEFPKEGPSILRIQQVVRGDSAAYFCASSREMNTEAFFGQGTRLTVV.

This clone was detected many times. This chain links TRBV7-2 with TRBJ2-1, with 8 nucleotides matching TRBD2. Losses at the gene ends were 7 bases for V and 0 bases for J; bases not matched to a gene: 8. Germline V gene data show CDR1 as SGHTA and CDR2 as FQGNSA. The CDR3 is made up of 16 amino acids. CDR3 sequence: CASTDLSGNSYNEQFF. CDR3 in DNA: TGTGCCAGCACCGACCTTAGCGGGAACTCCTACAATGAGCAGTTCTTC.

In this sample, this clone turned up a few times. The rearrangement uses TRBV6-6 and TRBJ2-3; D not resolved. The CDR3 extends over 12 amino acids. The V end lost 7 bases, the J end lost 3 bases, and 8 bases lay between the germline ends. From germline, CDR1 is MNHNY and CDR2 SVGAGI (reference sequence). The CDR3 region has the DNA TGTGCCAGCAATACAGTGACAGATACGCAGTATTTT. Translated: CASNTVTDTQYF.

This chain links TRBV29-1 with TRBJ2-3; D call uncertain. Germline V gives CDR1 SQVTM, CDR2 ANQGSEA. The germline V and J ends were trimmed by 6 bases and 2 bases, with 15 bases remaining between them. The CDR3 is 14 amino acids. CDR3 sequence (DNA): TGCAGCGTCTTAACAAGGAAGTTCACAGATACGCAGTATTTT. Its protein is CSVLTRKFTDTQYF.

The sample holds one count of this clone. For the CDR3, the DNA is TGTGCCAGCAGTAAGACCTACGAGCAGTACTTC. This codes for CASSKTYEQYF. This chain connects TRBV6-6 to TRBJ2-7; D ambiguous. CDR1 and CDR2 from the germline V gene are MNHNY and SVGAGI (reference sequence). Trimming cost V 5 bases and J 2 bases, with 4 bases left between them. The CDR3 has 11 amino acids.

This clone showed up just a few times. The chain employs TRBV6-5 and TRBJ2-1; either TRBD1 or TRBD2 may fit D (5 bases each). The ends were cut back, 2 bases at V and 2 bases at J, with 13 bases in the middle. The germline V gene encodes CDR1 MNHEY and CDR2 SVGAGI. The CDR3 has 16 amino acids. The chain's CDR3 is CASSYLPGAPYNEQFF. The CDR3 nucleotides read TGTGCCAGCAGTTACCTCCCCGGGGCTCCCTACAATGAGCAGTTCTTC.

About this clone itself: Other nucleotide sequences in the sample specify the same CDR3. V and J are TRBV5-1 and TRBJ2-2; unclear D gene. V was pared by 2 bases and J by 4 bases, with 9 bases between. The CDR3 has 14 residues. Per the germline V gene, CDR1 is SGHRS and CDR2 is YFSETQ. The CDR3 DNA reads TGCGCCAGCAGCTTTGGCGACACCACCGGGGAGCTGTTTTTT. Amino acid sequence: CASSFGDTTGELFF.

The J gene is TRBJ2-3, the V gene TRBV19; D unresolved. V was shortened by 3 bases and J by 1 base, with 8 bases between the two germline ends. Germline assignment: CDR1 LNHDA and CDR2 SQIVND (reference sequence). This CDR3 has 14 residues. CDR3 nucleotide sequence: TGTGCCAGTAGTATGCTCCAGGGCACAGATACGCAGTATTTT. It translates to CASSMLQGTDTQYF.

This chain connects TRBV28 to TRBJ2-3; TRBD1 might be the D (6 bases). The CDR3 has 15 residues. V lost 6 bases and J lost 1, with 14 bases in between. Germline-derived CDR1 and CDR2 are MDHEN and SYDVKM. CDR3 protein: CASSDPGHGTDTQYF. CDR3 DNA: TGTGCCAGCAGCGACCCGGGACATGGCACAGATACGCAGTATTTT.

This clone was seen many times. The chain joins TRBV7-2 to TRBJ1-5; D unclear. V shed 4 bases and J shed 3 bases, with 7 bases lying between them. The length of the CDR3 is 13 residues. The germline V gene has CDR1 SGHTA and CDR2 FQGNSA. CDR3 sequence: CASSYGLNQPQHF. CDR3 nucleotides: TGTGCCAGCAGCTACGGACTCAATCAGCCCCAGCATTTT.

The genes are TRBV6-5 and TRBJ2-5; 7 bases line up with TRBD1. The CDR3 runs to 14 residues. V gave up 5 bases and J gave up 9 bases; unmatched junction bases: 12. Germline CDR1 is MNHEY and CDR2 is SVGAGI. CDR3: CASSPTGTEGAQYF. CDR3 DNA: TGTGCCAGCAGTCCGACCGGGACAGAGGGGGCCCAGTACTTC.

The rearrangement links TRBV4-2 to TRBJ2-7; D is undetermined. This CDR3 contains 14 residues. Trimming removed 0 bases at V and 4 bases at J, with 10 bases between. From germline, CDR1 is LGHNA and CDR2 YNFKEQ. Here the CDR3 DNA reads TGTGCCAGCAGCCAAGATCTTGTGGAGTACGAGCAGTACTTC. Translation: CASSQDLVEYEQYF.

This clone occurred a few times. V usage is TRBV28 and J usage is TRBJ2-7, with D tentatively TRBD1 (5 bases). V was pared by 4 bases and J by 4 bases, with 8 bases between. The length of the CDR3 is 12 residues. Germline CDR1 reads MDHEN; CDR2 reads SYDVKM. CDR3 coding DNA: TGTGCCAGCAGTTGGGGCAGTTACGAGCAGTACTTC. This sequence encodes CASSWGSYEQYF.